These 29 T cell receptor beta chains share one sample of origin, sequenced in a study of Graves' ophthalmopathy and Graves' hyperthyroidism. Amplified TCR beta CDR3 regions were obtained using RNA transcripts as template. An initial RT-PCR round employing HTBI primers preceded a second-round multiplex PCR. Each CDR3 protein gets one entry after TCRdb re-called the multiplex PCR reads with MiXCR. Here the sample spans more than 1,000,000 distinct CDR3 sequences, roughly two fifths being singletons. Sequencing used peripheral blood or thyroid tissue (not recorded which). The source of these receptors is an adult man with Graves' hyperthyroidism.

This sequence joins TRBV19 and TRBJ1-2; D might be TRBD1 (5 bases). Trimming removed 5 bases at V and 4 bases at J, with 23 bases between. Germline CDR1 LNHDA, CDR2 SQIVND (reference sequence). The CDR3 spans 17 residues. The CDR3 DNA reads TGTGCCAGTAGTTTTGACCCGGGACCTACTTCACCCTATGGCTACACCTTC. Translated, it gives CASSFDPGPTSPYGYTF.

This chain joins TRBV29-1 and TRBJ1-2, with TRBD1 matching 11 bases. The germline CDR1 and CDR2 sequences are SQVTM and ANQGSEA. The CDR3 has 13 amino acids. Here the CDR3 reads CRLGTGGNYGYTF. The CDR3 DNA reads TGCAGACTAGGGACAGGGGGTAACTATGGCTACACCTTC. Using reference TRBV29-1 and TRBJ1-2 for the parts outside the CDR3, the full variable domain is SAVISQKPSRDICQRGTSLTIQCQVDSQVTMMFWYRQQPGQSLTLIATANQGSEATYESGFVIDKFPISRPNLTFSTLTVSNMSPEDSSIYLCRLGTGGNYGYTFGSGTRLTVV.

The chain recombines TRBV20-1 with TRBJ2-2; possible D gene TRBD2, 6 bases. V lost 4 bases, J lost 2 bases, and 11 bases lay in between. Germline V lookup: CDR1 DFQATT, CDR2 SNEGSKA (reference sequence). The CDR3 length is 14 residues. The CDR3 protein is CSANAEGNTGELFF. In DNA form, the CDR3 reads TGCAGTGCTAATGCGGAGGGCAACACCGGGGAGCTGTTTTTT.

The rearrangement links TRBV7-2 to TRBJ2-3; D gene ambiguous. The germline V gene has CDR1 SGHTA and CDR2 FQGNSA. Trimming took off 3 bases at V and 0 bases at J, with 7 bases between the two ends. The CDR3 is 14 amino acids. The DNA for the CDR3 is TGTGCCAGCAGCTTGCTCCCTAGCACAGATACGCAGTATTTT. It translates to CASSLLPSTDTQYF.

CDR3 residues: CASSFRGPSGEQYF. In DNA, the CDR3 is TGTGCCAGCAGCTTTAGAGGTCCCTCGGGCGAGCAGTACTTC. The rearrangement links TRBV7-9 to TRBJ2-7; no clear D. Germline-derived CDR1 and CDR2 are SEHNR and FQNEAQ (reference sequence). There are 14 residues in the CDR3. Trimming left V 3 bases short and J 6 bases short, with 15 bases between.

This clonotype was detected many times. The chain combines TRBV7-2 with TRBJ2-5; the match to TRBD2 covers 12 bases. Germline values: CDR1 SGHTA, CDR2 FQGNSA. Trimming took 5 bases from V and 6 from J; bases not matched to a gene: 7. The CDR3 extends over 15 amino acids. The CDR3, as DNA: TGTGCCAGCAGCCCCGGACTAGCGGGGACGAAGACCCAGTACTTC. The encoded protein is CASSPGLAGTKTQYF.

This clonotype was counted a single time. This sequence joins TRBV10-2 and TRBJ1-1, with TRBD1 identical over 7 bases. Germline CDR1 is WSHSY and CDR2 is SAAADI. The V and J ends lost 6 bases and 1 base, in that order; junction bases with no gene match: 11. The CDR3 is made up of 16 amino acids. CDR3 coding DNA: TGCGCCAGCAGCTTGGAAGGGGGCGGTGGGAACACTGAAGCTTTCTTT. The encoded protein is CASSLEGGGGNTEAFF.

V usage is TRBV15 and J usage is TRBJ1-2; TRBD1 is a possible D gene (5 bases). CDR1 is LNHNV and CDR2 is YYDKDF in the germline V gene (reference sequence). Trimming stripped 0 bases from V and 4 bases from J, with 12 bases between. This CDR3 comprises 15 residues. In nucleotides, the CDR3 is TGTGCCACCAGCAGAGATCAAGGGGACGTCTATGGCTACACCTTC. Its translation is CATSRDQGDVYGYTF.

Concerning this clonotype: This may stem from a read error, because a much larger clone lies one nucleotide away. The rearrangement links TRBV20-1 to TRBJ2-5; TRBD2 matches 8 bases. The CDR3 has 16 residues. Germline V CDR1 and CDR2: DFQATT, SNEGSKA (reference sequence). The CDR3 sequence is CSAGDPGAGEAETQYF. The DNA of the CDR3 is TGCAGTGCTGGAGATCCGGGAGCGGGAGAAGCAGAGACCCAGTACTTC.

This clonotype was recorded at least ten times. The DNA for the CDR3 is TGCAGTGCTAGGGACCCCCGGACAGACTCTGGAAACACCATATATTTT. This sequence encodes CSARDPRTDSGNTIYF. The chain is built from TRBV20-1 and TRBJ1-3; maybe TRBD1 (6 bases). The V and J ends lost 3 bases and 0 bases respectively, with 15 bases between them. CDR3 length: 16 residues. Germline V gene sequence: CDR1 DFQATT, CDR2 SNEGSKA (reference sequence).

This clonotype was recorded at least ten times. The rearrangement links TRBV9 to TRBJ1-1, with D tentatively TRBD1 (5 bases). Germline CDR1 and CDR2: SGDLS and YYNGEE. The CDR3 extends over 14 amino acids. The V end lost 0 bases, the J end lost 4 bases, and 10 bases lay between the germline ends. The CDR3 is CASSVDGGATEAFF. The CDR3 nucleotides read TGTGCCAGCAGCGTAGATGGGGGTGCCACTGAAGCTTTCTTT.

This clonotype was found a few times. The V and J genes are TRBV3-1 and TRBJ1-1; the D gene is possibly TRBD1 (6 bases). V was shortened by 3 bases and J by 6 bases, with 14 bases between the two germline ends. The length of the CDR3 is 14 residues. Germline lookup yields CDR1 LGHDT and CDR2 YNNKEL (reference sequence). CDR3 DNA sequence: TGTGCCAGCAGCCAGACCAGGGGTCATTCTGAAGCTTTCTTT. Its translation is CASSQTRGHSEAFF.

The V call is TRBV9, the J call TRBJ1-5; D is unclear. The CDR3 has 14 residues. Trimming took 2 bases from V and 4 from J, leaving 10 bases between them. Germline CDR1 reads SGDLS; CDR2 reads YYNGEE. The CDR3 sequence is CASSVGSPNQPQHF. The CDR3 coding sequence is TGTGCCAGCAGCGTCGGGTCCCCTAATCAGCCCCAGCATTTT. The full variable domain, with the rest looked up from reference TRBV9 and TRBJ1-5, is DSGVTQTPKHLITATGQRVTLRCSPRSGDLSVYWYQQSLDQGLQFLIQYYNGEERAKGNILERFSAQQFPDLHSELNLSSLELGDSALYFCASSVGSPNQPQHFGDGTRLSIL.

The chain uses TRBV15 and TRBJ1-5; 7 bases align to TRBD1. CDR3 length: 16 amino acids. Losses at the gene ends were 3 bases for V and 1 base for J; bases not matched to a gene: 6. The germline gives CDR1 LNHNV, CDR2 YYDKDF (reference sequence). The CDR3 protein is CATSSPGTDSNQPQHF. Written as DNA, the CDR3 is TGTGCCACCAGCAGTCCCGGGACAGACAGCAATCAGCCCCAGCATTTT.

The sample holds many counts of this clonotype. This chain uses TRBV10-3 with TRBJ2-7, with D possibly being TRBD2 (6 bases). The CDR3 covers 14 residues. With 3 bases removed from V and 5 bases from J, the gap between germline ends came to 14 bases. Germline V gene lookup returns CDR1 ENHRY and CDR2 SYGVKD. Here the CDR3 reads CAISEAGTLHEQYF. In DNA form, the CDR3 reads TGTGCCATCAGTGAAGCCGGGACTCTCCACGAGCAGTACTTC.

This clonotype has at least ten counts. This chain links TRBV7-9 with TRBJ2-7; 11 positions agree with TRBD1. The CDR3 has 14 residues. Germline trimming cut 4 bases from V and 5 bases from J; bases unmatched to any gene: 4. Germline V gives CDR1 SEHNR, CDR2 FQNEAQ (reference sequence). CDR3: CASSSWDRGNEQYF. The CDR3 coding sequence is TGTGCCAGCAGCTCCTGGGACAGGGGGAACGAGCAGTACTTC. The variable domain in full, with the rest retrieved from reference TRBV7-9 and TRBJ2-7, is DTGVSQNPRHKITKRGQNVTFRCDPISEHNRLYWYRQTLGQGPEFLTYFQNEAQLEKSRLLSDRFSAERPKGSFSTLEIQRTEQGDSAMYLCASSSWDRGNEQYFGPGTRLTVT.

This clonotype was counted once. CDR3 amino acids: CAISAGTASSLGSGQPQHF. In DNA, the CDR3 is TGTGCCATCAGTGCTGGGACGGCCAGCAGCCTTGGGTCCGGTCAGCCCCAGCATTTT. The rearrangement uses TRBV10-3 and TRBJ1-5; perhaps TRBD1 as D (5 bases). Germline V lookup: CDR1 ENHRY, CDR2 SYGVKD. This CDR3 has 19 residues. V lost 4 bases and J lost 6, with 28 bases in between.

The genes are TRBV3-1 and TRBJ2-7, with D uncertain. From germline, CDR1 is LGHDT and CDR2 YNNKEL (reference sequence). The ends were cut back, 2 bases at V and 5 bases at J, with 16 bases in the middle. The CDR3 has 15 residues. DNA of the CDR3: TGTGCCAGCAGCCAAATTCGAGGCACGAGCGACGAGCAGTACTTC. Translated, it gives CASSQIRGTSDEQYF.

This clonotype showed up many times. The chain recombines TRBV7-3 with TRBJ1-1, with D maybe TRBD1 (5 bases). The CDR3 length is 17 residues. V was clipped by 4 bases and J by 1 base, with 19 bases between them. Germline values: CDR1 SGHTA, CDR2 FQGTGA. CDR3 in DNA: TGTGCCAGCAGCTCGAAGCGGGGCAGAGAGGGGAACACTGAAGCTTTCTTT. Amino acid sequence: CASSSKRGREGNTEAFF.

This clonotype was seen repeatedly, ten times or more. J is TRBJ2-2 and V is TRBV29-1; D is perhaps TRBD1 (5 bases). This CDR3 has 14 amino acids. V lost 1 base and J 3 bases, leaving 9 bases between the germline ends. Germline CDR1 reads SQVTM; CDR2 reads ANQGSEA. This chain's CDR3 is CSVEGVRDTGELFF. The CDR3 DNA reads TGCAGCGTTGAAGGCGTCAGGGACACCGGGGAGCTGTTTTTT.

This clonotype came up many times. The rearrangement uses TRBV13 and TRBJ2-5; the D gene is possibly TRBD2 (5 bases). The germline CDR1 and CDR2 sequences are PRHDT and FYEKMQ (reference sequence). V shed 5 bases and J shed 7 bases, with 8 bases lying between them. This CDR3 is built from 11 residues. This CDR3 is CASSREGTQYF. CDR3 sequence (DNA): TGTGCCAGCAGCCGTGAGGGGACCCAGTACTTC.

The genes are TRBV7-2 and TRBJ1-5; TRBD1 matches at 9 bases. Germline loops: CDR1 SGHTA, CDR2 FQGNSA. J gave up 3 bases and V 3 bases, and 6 bases lay outside the gene matches. The CDR3 covers 16 residues. The CDR3 region is CASSFSGQGPNQPQHF. DNA of the CDR3: TGTGCCAGCAGCTTCTCGGGACAGGGCCCCAATCAGCCCCAGCATTTT.

This clonotype came up a few times. This chain links TRBV29-1 with TRBJ2-7, with 11 positions matching TRBD1. The CDR3 has 14 amino acids. V gave up 8 bases and J gave up 4 bases; unmatched junction bases: 10. CDR1 and CDR2 from the germline V gene are SQVTM and ANQGSEA. CDR3 bases: TGCAGCTTCAGAGCGGGACAGGGGGTATACGAGCAGTACTTC. Translated: CSFRAGQGVYEQYF.

Points on this clonotype: This may be a read error: a much more frequent sequence differs by one nucleotide. The chain joins TRBV7-8 to TRBJ2-2; 9 nucleotides align to TRBD2. Germline CDR1 is SGHVS and CDR2 is FQNEAQ. CDR3 length: 17 residues. CDR3 DNA sequence: TGTGCCAGCAGCTCCGTGACTAGCGGAGTTTTTGGTGGGGAGCTGCTTTTT. Amino acids: CASSSVTSGVFGGELLF.

This clonotype has ten or more counts. The CDR3, as DNA: TGTGCCAGCAGCGCAGGGGACTATGGCTACACCTTC. This codes for CASSAGDYGYTF. This chain connects TRBV7-9 to TRBJ1-2; tentative D call: TRBD1 (6 bases). Germline CDR1 SEHNR, CDR2 FQNEAQ (reference sequence). This CDR3 contains 12 residues. V was clipped by 5 bases and J by 3 bases, with 7 bases between them.

This clonotype has a count of ten or more. The V call is TRBV29-1, the J call TRBJ1-5; D perhaps matches TRBD1 (6 bases). Germline CDR1 is SQVTM and CDR2 is ANQGSEA. This CDR3 has 14 residues. The CDR3 DNA reads TGCGGCGCCTCACAAGGGGGGTGGGATCAGCCCCAGCATTTT. Encoded protein: CGASQGGWDQPQHF.

With regard to this clonotype: It may be a read error: a sequence one base away is much more abundant. The J gene is TRBJ2-7, the V gene TRBV19; D uncertain. CDR3 length: 15 amino acids. V was shortened by 4 bases and J by 0 bases, with 13 bases between the two germline ends. CDR1 and CDR2 (germline): LNHDA, SQIVND (reference sequence). CDR3 loop: CASSTGLLTSYEQYF. The CDR3 coding sequence is TGTGCCAGTAGTACCGGGCTTCTCACCTCCTACGAGCAGTACTTC.

This clonotype was detected a few times. The chain joins TRBV12-3 or TRBV12-4 to TRBJ2-5; 8 nucleotides align to TRBD2. The ends lost 6 bases at V and 3 bases at J; junction bases unmatched: 12. The CDR3 loop spans 16 amino acids. The CDR3 here is CASSPPPGTREETQYF. CDR3 in DNA: TGTGCCAGCAGCCCCCCTCCCGGGACTAGGGAAGAGACCCAGTACTTC.

This sequence joins TRBV20-1 and TRBJ2-5; tentatively, D is TRBD1 or TRBD2 (5 bases each). V gave up 6 bases and J gave up 3 bases, with 23 bases separating them. Germline V gene lookup returns CDR1 DFQATT and CDR2 SNEGSKA (reference sequence). The CDR3 extends over 16 amino acids. The CDR3 DNA reads as TGCAGTGCCGCGCTACCGGACACGCTGGGGGAAGAGACCCAGTACTTC. Translation: CSAALPDTLGEETQYF.